This TCR beta chain was profiled in a study of identifying expanded T cells in peripheral blood. Study findings and constraints: Clone count variance between roughly two-week samples rose with total template count. Over about two and four weeks, about 16.4 and 19 clones changed, versus around 1.3 between replicates.

During the collection period, no donor immune events like infections were recorded. J gave up 4 bases and V 4 bases, and 7 bases lay outside the gene matches. This CDR3 is 15 amino acids long. Germline V CDR1 and CDR2: SEHNR, FQNEAQ (reference sequence). On this clone itself: Its antigen is undetermined.

Only in-frame clones appear in the TCRdb table, and some are missing; sequencing was by immunoSEQ multiplex PCR. This table has tens of thousands of clones, approximately 90% appearing once. This receptor was identified in a person aged 18 to 70 in good health. This sequence joins TRBV7-9 and TRBJ2-3; TRBD2 agrees at 8 bases. Sequenced material: blood. CDR3 region: CASSSETSAADTQYF. The CDR3 nucleotides read TGTGCCAGCAGCTCCGAGACTAGCGCGGCAGATACGCAGTATTTT.